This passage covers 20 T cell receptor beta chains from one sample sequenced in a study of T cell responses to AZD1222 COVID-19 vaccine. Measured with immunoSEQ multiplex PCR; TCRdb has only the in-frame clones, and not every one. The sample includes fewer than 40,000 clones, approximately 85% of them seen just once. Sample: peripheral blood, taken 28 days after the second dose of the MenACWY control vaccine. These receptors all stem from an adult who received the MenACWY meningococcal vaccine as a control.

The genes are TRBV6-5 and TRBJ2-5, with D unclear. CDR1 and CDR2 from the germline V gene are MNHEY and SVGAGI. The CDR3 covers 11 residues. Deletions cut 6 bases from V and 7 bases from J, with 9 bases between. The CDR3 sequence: CASSNVGTQYF. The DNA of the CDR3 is TGTGCCAGCAGCAACGTAGGGACCCAGTACTTC.

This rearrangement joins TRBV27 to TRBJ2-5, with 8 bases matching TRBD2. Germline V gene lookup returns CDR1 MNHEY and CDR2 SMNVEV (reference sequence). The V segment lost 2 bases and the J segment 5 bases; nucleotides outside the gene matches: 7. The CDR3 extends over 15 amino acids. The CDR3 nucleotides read TGTGCCAGCAGTTTAAATAGCGGGGTGAGCGAGACCCAGTACTTC. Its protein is CASSLNSGVSETQYF.

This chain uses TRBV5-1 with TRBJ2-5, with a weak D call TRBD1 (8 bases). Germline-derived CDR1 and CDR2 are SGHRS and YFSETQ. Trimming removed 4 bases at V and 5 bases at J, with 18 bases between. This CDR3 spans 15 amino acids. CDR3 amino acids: CASSPWTGRVETQYF. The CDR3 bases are TGCGCCAGCAGCCCGTGGACAGGGAGGGTGGAGACCCAGTACTTC.

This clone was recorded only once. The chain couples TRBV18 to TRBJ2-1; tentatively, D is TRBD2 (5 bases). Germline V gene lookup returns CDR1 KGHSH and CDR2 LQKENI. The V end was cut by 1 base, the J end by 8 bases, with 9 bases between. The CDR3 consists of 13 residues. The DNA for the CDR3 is TGTGCCAGCTCACCACAACTAGTCGATGAGCAGTTCTTC. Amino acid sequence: CASSPQLVDEQFF.

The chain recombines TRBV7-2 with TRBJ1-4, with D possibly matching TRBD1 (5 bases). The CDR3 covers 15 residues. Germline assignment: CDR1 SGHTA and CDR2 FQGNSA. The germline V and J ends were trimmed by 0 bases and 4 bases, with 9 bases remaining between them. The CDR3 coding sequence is TGTGCCAGCAGCTTAGCGGGACGGATTAATGAAAAACTGTTTTTT. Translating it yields CASSLAGRINEKLFF.

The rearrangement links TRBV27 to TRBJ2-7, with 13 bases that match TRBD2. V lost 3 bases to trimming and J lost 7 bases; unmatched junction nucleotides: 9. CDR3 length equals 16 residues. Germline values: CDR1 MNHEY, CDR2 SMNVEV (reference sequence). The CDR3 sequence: CASSFPATSGRAEQYF. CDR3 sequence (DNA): TGTGCCAGCAGTTTCCCCGCTACTAGCGGGAGGGCGGAGCAGTACTTC.

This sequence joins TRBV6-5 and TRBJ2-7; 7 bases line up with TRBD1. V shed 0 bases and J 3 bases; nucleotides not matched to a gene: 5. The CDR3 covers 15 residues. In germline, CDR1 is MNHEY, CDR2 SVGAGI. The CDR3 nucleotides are TGTGCCAGCAGTTACTCGGGACAGCGACACTACGAGCAGTACTTC. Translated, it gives CASSYSGQRHYEQYF.

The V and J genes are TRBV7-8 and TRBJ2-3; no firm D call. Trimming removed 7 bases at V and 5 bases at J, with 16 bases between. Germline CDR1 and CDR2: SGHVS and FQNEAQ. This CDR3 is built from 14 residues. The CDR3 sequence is CASTPEKGLDTQYF. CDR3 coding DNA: TGTGCCAGCACCCCAGAGAAAGGTTTAGATACGCAGTATTTT.

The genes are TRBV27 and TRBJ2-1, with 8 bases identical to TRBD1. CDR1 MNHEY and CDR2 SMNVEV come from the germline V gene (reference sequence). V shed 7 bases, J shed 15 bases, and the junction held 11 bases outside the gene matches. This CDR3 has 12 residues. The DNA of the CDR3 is TGTGCCAGCACGCCAGGGGGCCGAGAACTGTTCTTC. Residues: CASTPGGRELFF.

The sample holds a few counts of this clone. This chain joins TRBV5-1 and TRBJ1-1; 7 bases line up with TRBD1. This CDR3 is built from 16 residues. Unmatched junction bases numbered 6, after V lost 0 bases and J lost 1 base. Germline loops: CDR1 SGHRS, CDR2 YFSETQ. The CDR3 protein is CASSLEGGRENTEAFF. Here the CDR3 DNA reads TGCGCCAGCAGCTTGGAAGGGGGCAGGGAGAACACTGAAGCTTTCTTT.

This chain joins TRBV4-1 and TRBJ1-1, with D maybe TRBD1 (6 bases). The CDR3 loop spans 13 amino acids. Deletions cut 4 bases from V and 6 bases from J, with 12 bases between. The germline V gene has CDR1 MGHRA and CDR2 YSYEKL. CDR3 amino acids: CASSLDRLAEAFF. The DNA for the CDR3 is TGCGCCAGCAGCCTAGACAGGTTGGCTGAAGCTTTCTTT.

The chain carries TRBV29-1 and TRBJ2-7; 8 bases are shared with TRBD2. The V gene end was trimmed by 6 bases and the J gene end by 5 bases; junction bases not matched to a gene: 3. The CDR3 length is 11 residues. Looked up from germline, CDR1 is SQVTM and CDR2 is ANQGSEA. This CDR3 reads CSVGLANEQYF. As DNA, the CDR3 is TGCAGCGTCGGACTAGCCAACGAGCAGTACTTC.

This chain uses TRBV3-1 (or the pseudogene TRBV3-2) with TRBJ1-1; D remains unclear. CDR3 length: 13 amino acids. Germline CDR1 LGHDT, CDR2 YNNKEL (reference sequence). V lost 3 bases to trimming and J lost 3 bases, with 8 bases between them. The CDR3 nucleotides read TGTGCCAGCAGCCAGGGGTTGGACACTGAAGCTTTCTTT. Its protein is CASSQGLDTEAFF.

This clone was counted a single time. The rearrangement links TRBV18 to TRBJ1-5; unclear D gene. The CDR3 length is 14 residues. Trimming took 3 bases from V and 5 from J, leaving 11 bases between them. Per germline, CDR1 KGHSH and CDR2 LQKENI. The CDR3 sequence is CASSPDAADQPQHF. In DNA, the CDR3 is TGTGCCAGCTCACCCGACGCAGCTGATCAGCCCCAGCATTTT. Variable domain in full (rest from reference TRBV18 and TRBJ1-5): NAGVMQNPRHLVRRRGQEARLRCSPMKGHSHVYWYRQLPEEGLKFMVYLQKENIIDESGMPKERFSAEFPKEGPSILRIQQVVRGDSAAYFCASSPDAADQPQHFGDGTRLSIL.

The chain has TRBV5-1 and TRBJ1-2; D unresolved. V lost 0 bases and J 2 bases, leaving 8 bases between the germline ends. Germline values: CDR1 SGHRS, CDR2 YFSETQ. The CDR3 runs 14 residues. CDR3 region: CASSLAAGNYGYTF. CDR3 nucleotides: TGCGCCAGCAGCTTGGCCGCGGGAAACTATGGCTACACCTTC.

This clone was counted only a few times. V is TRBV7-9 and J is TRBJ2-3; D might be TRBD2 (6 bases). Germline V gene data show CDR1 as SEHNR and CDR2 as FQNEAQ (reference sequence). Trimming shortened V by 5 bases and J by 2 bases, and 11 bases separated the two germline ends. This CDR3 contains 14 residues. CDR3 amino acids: CASSNGGNTDTQYF. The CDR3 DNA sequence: TGTGCCAGCAGCAACGGGGGAAACACAGATACGCAGTATTTT.

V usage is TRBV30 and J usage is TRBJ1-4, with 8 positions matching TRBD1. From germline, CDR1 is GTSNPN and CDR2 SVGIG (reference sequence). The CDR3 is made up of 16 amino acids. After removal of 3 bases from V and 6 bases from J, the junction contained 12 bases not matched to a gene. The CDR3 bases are TGTGCCTGGAGACCTGGACAGGGCTTGTTACATGAAAAACTGTTTTTT. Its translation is CAWRPGQGLLHEKLFF.

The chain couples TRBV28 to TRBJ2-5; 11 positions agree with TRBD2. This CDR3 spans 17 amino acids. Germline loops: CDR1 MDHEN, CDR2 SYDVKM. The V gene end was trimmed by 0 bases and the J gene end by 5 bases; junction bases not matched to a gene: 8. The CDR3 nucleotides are TGTGCCAGCAGTTTATGGTCACTAGCGGGAGTGAGGGAGACCCAGTACTTC. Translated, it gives CASSLWSLAGVRETQYF.

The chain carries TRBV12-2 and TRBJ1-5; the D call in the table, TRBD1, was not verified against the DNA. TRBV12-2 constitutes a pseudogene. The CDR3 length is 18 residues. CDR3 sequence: CASRSCQLPGQGSQPQHF. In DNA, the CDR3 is TGTGCAAGTCGCTCCTGCCAACTACCGGGACAGGGGAGTCAGCCCCAGCATTTT.

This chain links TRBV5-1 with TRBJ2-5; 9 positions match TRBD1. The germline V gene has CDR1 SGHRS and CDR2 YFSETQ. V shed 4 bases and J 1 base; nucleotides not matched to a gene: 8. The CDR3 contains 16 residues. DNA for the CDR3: TGCGCCAGCAGCCTGGGACAGGGAGGGGGCCAAGAGACCCAGTACTTC. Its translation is CASSLGQGGGQETQYF.